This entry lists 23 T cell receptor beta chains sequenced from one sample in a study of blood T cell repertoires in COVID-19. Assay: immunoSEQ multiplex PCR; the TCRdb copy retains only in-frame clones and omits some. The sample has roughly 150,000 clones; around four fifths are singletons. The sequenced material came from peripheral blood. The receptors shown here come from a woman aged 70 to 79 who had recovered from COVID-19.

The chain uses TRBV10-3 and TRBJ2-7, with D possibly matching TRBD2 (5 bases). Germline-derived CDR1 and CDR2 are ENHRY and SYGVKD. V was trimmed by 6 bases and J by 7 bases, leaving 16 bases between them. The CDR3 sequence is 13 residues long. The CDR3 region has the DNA TGTGCCATCAGGCCCGGAGCCCCGGGGGAGCAGTACTTC. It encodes CAIRPGAPGEQYF.

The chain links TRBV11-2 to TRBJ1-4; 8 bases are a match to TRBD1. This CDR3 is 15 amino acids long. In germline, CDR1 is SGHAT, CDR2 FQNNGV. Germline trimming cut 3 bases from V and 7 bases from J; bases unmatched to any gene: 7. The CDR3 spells CASSFWQGAGEKLFF. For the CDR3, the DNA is TGTGCCAGCAGCTTTTGGCAGGGGGCGGGTGAAAAACTGTTTTTT.

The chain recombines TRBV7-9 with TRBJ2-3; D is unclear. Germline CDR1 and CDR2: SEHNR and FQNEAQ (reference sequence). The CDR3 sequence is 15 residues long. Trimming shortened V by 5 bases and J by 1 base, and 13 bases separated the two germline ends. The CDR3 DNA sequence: TGTGCCAGCAGCCTCACCACTCCCGGCACAGATACGCAGTATTTT. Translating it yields CASSLTTPGTDTQYF.

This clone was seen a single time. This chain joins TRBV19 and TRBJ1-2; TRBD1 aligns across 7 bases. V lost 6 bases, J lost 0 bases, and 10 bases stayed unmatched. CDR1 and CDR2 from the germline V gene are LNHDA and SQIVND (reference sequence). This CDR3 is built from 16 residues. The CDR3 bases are TGTGCCAGTAGCAATTGGGGGGACAGAGCTAACTATGGCTACACCTTC. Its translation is CASSNWGDRANYGYTF.

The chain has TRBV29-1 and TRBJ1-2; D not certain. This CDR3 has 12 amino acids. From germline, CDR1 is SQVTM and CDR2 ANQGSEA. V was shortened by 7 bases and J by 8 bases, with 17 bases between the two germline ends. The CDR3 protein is CSAAGLREGYTF. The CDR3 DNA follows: TGCAGCGCGGCAGGCCTCCGAGAGGGCTACACCTTC.

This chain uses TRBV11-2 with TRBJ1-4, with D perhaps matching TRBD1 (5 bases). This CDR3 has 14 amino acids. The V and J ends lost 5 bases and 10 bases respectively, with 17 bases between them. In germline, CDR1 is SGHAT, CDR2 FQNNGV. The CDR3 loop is CASSPRVGMGKLFF. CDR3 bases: TGTGCCAGCAGCCCCAGGGTGGGGATGGGAAAACTGTTTTTT.

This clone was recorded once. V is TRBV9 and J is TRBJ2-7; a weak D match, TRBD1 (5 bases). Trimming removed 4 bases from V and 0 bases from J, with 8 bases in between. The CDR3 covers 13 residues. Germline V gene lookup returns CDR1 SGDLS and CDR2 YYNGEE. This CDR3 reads CASSKGISYEQYF. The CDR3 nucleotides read TGTGCCAGCAGCAAGGGGATCTCCTACGAGCAGTACTTC.

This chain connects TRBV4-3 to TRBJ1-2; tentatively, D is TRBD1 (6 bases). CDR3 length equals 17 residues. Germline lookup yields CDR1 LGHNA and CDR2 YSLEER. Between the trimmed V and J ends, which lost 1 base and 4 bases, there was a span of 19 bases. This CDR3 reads CASSQGGGQSLAYGYTF. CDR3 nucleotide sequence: TGCGCCAGCAGCCAAGGGGGGGGGCAGTCCCTAGCCTATGGCTACACCTTC.

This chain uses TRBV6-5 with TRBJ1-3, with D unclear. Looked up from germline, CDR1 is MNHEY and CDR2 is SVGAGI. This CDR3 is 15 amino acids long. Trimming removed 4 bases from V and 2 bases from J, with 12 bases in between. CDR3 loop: CASSFDTLPGNTIYF. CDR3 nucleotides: TGTGCCAGCAGTTTCGACACTCTCCCTGGAAACACCATATATTTT.

CDR3 sequence: CASSLRGRTEAFF. The CDR3 DNA is TGTGCCAGCAGCTTGCGGGGTCGCACTGAAGCTTTCTTT. This rearrangement joins TRBV5-8 to TRBJ1-1; D is unclear. There are 13 residues in the CDR3. V was pared by 1 base and J by 4 bases, with 8 bases between. Germline assignment: CDR1 SGHTS and CDR2 YDEGEE.

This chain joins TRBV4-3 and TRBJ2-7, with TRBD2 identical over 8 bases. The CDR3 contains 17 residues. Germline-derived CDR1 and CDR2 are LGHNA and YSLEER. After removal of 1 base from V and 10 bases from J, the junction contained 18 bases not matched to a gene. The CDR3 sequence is CASSQVPAGGRPPEQYF. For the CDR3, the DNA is TGCGCCAGCAGCCAAGTCCCAGCGGGCGGGAGGCCGCCGGAACAGTACTTC.

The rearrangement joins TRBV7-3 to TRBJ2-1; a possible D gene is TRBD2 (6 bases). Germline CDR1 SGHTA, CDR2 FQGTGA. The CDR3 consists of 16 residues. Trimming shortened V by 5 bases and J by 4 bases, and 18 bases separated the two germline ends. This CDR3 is CASSGRELTGYNEQFF. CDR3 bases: TGTGCCAGCAGCGGACGGGAGCTAACGGGGTACAATGAGCAGTTCTTC.

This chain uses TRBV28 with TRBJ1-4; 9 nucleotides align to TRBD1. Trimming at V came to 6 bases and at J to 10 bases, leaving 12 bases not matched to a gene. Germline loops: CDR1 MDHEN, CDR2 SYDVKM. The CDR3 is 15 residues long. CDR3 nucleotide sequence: TGTGCCAGCAGCCTCGGGGGACAGGGCGGTGCAAAACTGTTTTTT. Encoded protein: CASSLGGQGGAKLFF. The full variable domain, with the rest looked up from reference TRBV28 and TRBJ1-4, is DVKVTQSSRYLVKRTGEKVFLECVQDMDHENMFWYRQDPGLGLRLIYFSYDVKMKEKGDIPEGYSVSREKKERFSLILESASTNQTSMYLCASSLGGQGGAKLFFGSGTQLSVL.

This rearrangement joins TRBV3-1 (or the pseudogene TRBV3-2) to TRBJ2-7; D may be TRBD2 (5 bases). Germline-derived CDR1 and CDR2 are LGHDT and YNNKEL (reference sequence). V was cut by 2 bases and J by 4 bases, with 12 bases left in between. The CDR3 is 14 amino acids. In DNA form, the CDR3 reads TGTGCCAGCAGCCAACCGCGGGCCGTGTACGAGCAGTACTTC. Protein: CASSQPRAVYEQYF.

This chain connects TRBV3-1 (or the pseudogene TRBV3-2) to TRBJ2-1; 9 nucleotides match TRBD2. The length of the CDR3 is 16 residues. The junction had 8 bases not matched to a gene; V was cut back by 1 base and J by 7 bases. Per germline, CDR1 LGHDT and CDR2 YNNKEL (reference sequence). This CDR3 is CASSQGLRGGGNEQFF. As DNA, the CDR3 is TGTGCCAGCAGCCAAGGTTTGCGGGGGGGCGGGAATGAGCAGTTCTTC.

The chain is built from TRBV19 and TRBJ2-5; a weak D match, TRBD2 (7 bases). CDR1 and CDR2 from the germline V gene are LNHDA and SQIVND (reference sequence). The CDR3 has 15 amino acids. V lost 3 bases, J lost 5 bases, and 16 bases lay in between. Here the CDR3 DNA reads TGTGCCAGTAGTATTCCCCGGGGGGCGCGGGAGACCCAGTACTTC. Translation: CASSIPRGARETQYF.

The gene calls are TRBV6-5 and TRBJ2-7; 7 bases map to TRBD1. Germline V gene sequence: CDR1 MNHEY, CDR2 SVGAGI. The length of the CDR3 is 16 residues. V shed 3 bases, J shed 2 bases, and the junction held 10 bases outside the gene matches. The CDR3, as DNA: TGTGCCAGCAGTTATCCGACAGGGAGTCGCCCCTACGAGCAGTACTTC. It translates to CASSYPTGSRPYEQYF.

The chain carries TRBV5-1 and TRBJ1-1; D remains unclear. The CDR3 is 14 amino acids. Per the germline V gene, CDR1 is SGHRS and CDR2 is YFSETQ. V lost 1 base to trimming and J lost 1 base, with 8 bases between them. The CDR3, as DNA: TGCGCCAGCAGCTTGCAGGCCTCGAACACTGAAGCTTTCTTT. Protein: CASSLQASNTEAFF. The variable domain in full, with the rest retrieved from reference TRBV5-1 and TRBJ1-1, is KAGVTQTPRYLIKTRGQQVTLSCSPISGHRSVSWYQQTPGQGLQFLFEYFSETQRNKGNFPGRFSGRQFSNSRSEMNVSTLELGDSALYLCASSLQASNTEAFFGQGTRLTVV.

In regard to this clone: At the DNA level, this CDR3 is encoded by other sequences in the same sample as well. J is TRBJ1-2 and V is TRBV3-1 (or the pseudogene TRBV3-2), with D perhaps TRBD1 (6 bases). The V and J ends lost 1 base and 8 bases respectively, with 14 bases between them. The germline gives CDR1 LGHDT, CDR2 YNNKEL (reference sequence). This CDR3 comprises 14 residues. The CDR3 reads CASSQGGGGAGYTF. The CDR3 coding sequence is TGTGCCAGCAGCCAAGGGGGCGGGGGGGCGGGCTACACCTTC.

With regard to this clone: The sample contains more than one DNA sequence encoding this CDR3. The CDR3 here is CASSSRAGELFF. CDR3 in DNA: TGTGCCAGCAGTTCCCGGGCCGGGGAGCTGTTTTTT. This rearrangement joins TRBV27 to TRBJ2-2; D is unclear. The CDR3 consists of 12 residues. V was pared by 4 bases and J by 6 bases, with 6 bases between. CDR1 is MNHEY, CDR2 SMNVEV, per germline (reference sequence).

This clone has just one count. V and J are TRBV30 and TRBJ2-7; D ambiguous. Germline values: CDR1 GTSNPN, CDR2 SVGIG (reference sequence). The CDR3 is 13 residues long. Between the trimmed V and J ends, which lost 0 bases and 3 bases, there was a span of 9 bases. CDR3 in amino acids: CAWSVGTFYEQYF. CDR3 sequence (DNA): TGTGCCTGGAGTGTGGGCACGTTCTACGAGCAGTACTTC.

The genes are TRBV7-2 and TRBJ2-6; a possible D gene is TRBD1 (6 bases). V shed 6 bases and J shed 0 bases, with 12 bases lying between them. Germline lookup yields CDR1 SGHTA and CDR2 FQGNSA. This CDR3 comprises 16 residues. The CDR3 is CASRRQVSSGANVLTF. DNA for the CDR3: TGTGCCAGCAGGAGACAGGTCTCCTCTGGGGCCAACGTCCTGACTTTC.

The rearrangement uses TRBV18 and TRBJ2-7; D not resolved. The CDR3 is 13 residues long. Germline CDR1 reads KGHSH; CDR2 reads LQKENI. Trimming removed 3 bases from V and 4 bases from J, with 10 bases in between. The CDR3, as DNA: TGTGCCAGCTCACCGGCGCCCGGGTACGAGCAGTACTTC. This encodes CASSPAPGYEQYF.